This T cell receptor (beta chain) was recorded in a study of blood T cell repertoires in COVID-19. At the level of the study: Sites across the United States, Italy and Spain contributed samples from acute and convalescent COVID-19. T cells, B-cell-depleted T cells, or PBMCs provided the cDNA or gDNA that served as material.

In the authors' methods: Cell counts per sample came from amplifying reference gene primers. Clones were read by immunoSEQ multiplex PCR, and TCRdb kept only the in-frame ones, dropping some. The V and J calls and clone size were taken over from that table, and D and trimming were inferred from the DNA. The sample has some 200,000 clones; 81% are singletons. Germline V gene data show CDR1 as LGHNA and CDR2 as YSLEER. V shed 3 bases, J shed 5 bases, and the junction held 1 base outside the gene matches. The CDR3 length is 13 residues. A word on this clone: Other DNA sequences within the sample encode an identical CDR3.

The sequence was obtained from a woman older than 75 with COVID-19, enrolled during active disease. This chain joins TRBV4-3 and TRBJ1-2; 9 bases are a match to TRBD1. The sequencing input was peripheral blood. Here the CDR3 reads CASSQTGGYGYTF. The CDR3 coding sequence is TGCGCCAGCAGCCAGACAGGGGGATATGGCTACACCTTC.